This entry describes one T cell receptor (beta chain). A multiplex PCR was run with 60 Vbeta primers and 13 Jbeta primers. Only in-frame clones appear in the TCRdb table, and some are missing; sequencing was by immunoSEQ multiplex PCR. The repertoire consists of roughly 100,000 clones, with around 66% occurring once and the leading ten covering around 3.5%. This sample is drawn from a study of cytomegalovirus exposure and HLA in healthy donors. CDR3 size: 14 residues. Trimming took 3 bases from V and 7 from J; bases not matched to a gene: 10. Germline CDR1 reads SQVTM; CDR2 reads ANQGSEA. The TCR comes from a woman aged 45-59 years in good health and CMV-seronegative. Sequencing was done on a sample of PBMCs. This chain joins TRBV29-1 and TRBJ2-5, with 8 bases matching TRBD1. The CDR3 DNA is TGCAGCGTTGATGGGACAGGAGTCGGCAGGACCCAGTACTTC. Translation gives CSVDGTGVGRTQYF.